This T cell receptor (beta chain) was profiled in a study of control samples from healthy donors and cancer patients. Generated by immunoSEQ multiplex PCR, the TCRdb table keeps only in-frame clones and is missing some. This sample has some 140,000 clones, with about 85% found just once. V was clipped by 3 bases and J by 1 base, with 12 bases between them. There are 14 residues in the CDR3. CDR1 and CDR2 (germline): DFQATT, SNEGSKA (reference sequence). V is TRBV20-1 and J is TRBJ2-5, with D unclear. This receptor was obtained from a woman in her twenties or thirties in good health. Sequenced input: blood. The CDR3 coding sequence is TGCAGTGCTAGTCTGCCTCTTGGCCAAGAGACCCAGTACTTC. Translating it yields CSASLPLGQETQYF.